A selection of T cell receptor beta chains follows, all from one sample in a study of T cell responses to AZD1222 COVID-19 vaccine. Produced via immunoSEQ multiplex PCR; TCRdb's table is partial and in-frame only. Here the sample spans 89,000 or so clones, around 90% being singletons. The material sequenced was peripheral blood, taken 28 days after the second AZD1222 dose. These receptors all stem from an adult who received the AZD1222 COVID-19 vaccine. Each CDR3 is given with its conserved first and last residue. D genes are given only for firm matches. A clone size is listed for some rows: how often the clone was seen (once, few, many), or a class if it is expanded.

v_gene,j_gene,abundance,d_gene,CDR3nt,CDR3aa
TRBV30,TRBJ1-5,NA,TRBD1,TGTGCCTGGAGTGGGGGACAGTTTATAGGAAGCAATCAGCCCCAGCATTTT,CAWSGGQFIGSNQPQHF
TRBV7-8,TRBJ1-3,NA,TRBD1,TGTGCCAGCACCCAGGGGGCAGGGGGCAGAAACACCATATATTTT,CASTQGAGGRNTIYF
TRBV2,TRBJ1-2,NA,NA,TGTGCCAGCAGTGAATCGAGCTACACCTTC,CASSESSYTF
TRBV5-4,TRBJ2-7,NA,TRBD1,TGTGCCAGCAGCGAAGCCGGGACAGGGGGGAGCGAGCAGTACTTC,CASSEAGTGGSEQYF
TRBV27,TRBJ2-6,NA,NA,TGTGCCAGCAGTTTATCCGGACCTTACGAAGCCTCTGGGGCCAACGTCCTGACTTTC,CASSLSGPYEASGANVLTF
TRBV20-1,TRBJ2-1,NA,NA,TGCAGTGTAGAGGGCAACAATGAGCAGTTCTTC,CSVEGNNEQFF
TRBV6-2/TRBV6-3,TRBJ2-5,NA,NA,TGTGCCAGCAGTTACTGGGGGAAAGAGACCCAGTACTTC,CASSYWGKETQYF
TRBV28,TRBJ1-3,NA,NA,TGTGCCAGCAGTTTGGTGCCGACCGACTCTGGAAACACCATATATTTT,CASSLVPTDSGNTIYF
TRBV6-5,TRBJ2-7,once,TRBD1,TGTGCCAGCCAACGACAGGGGGCCCACGAGCAGTACTTC,CASQRQGAHEQYF
TRBV7-8,TRBJ1-5,NA,NA,TGTGCCAGCAGCTTAAACACCAATCAGCCCCAGCATTTT,CASSLNTNQPQHF
TRBV11-3,TRBJ1-2,once,NA,TGTGCCAGCATCGGTTATGGCTACACCTTC,CASIGYGYTF
TRBV28,TRBJ2-7,NA,NA,TGTGCCAGCAGCGGGGCTTGGAGGGACGAGCAGTACTTC,CASSGAWRDEQYF
TRBV10-1,TRBJ2-1,NA,TRBD1,TGCGCCAGCAGTATGTCAGGGACAGGGGGAAATGAGCAGTTCTTC,CASSMSGTGGNEQFF
TRBV30,TRBJ2-3,NA,NA,TGTGCCTGGAGTCTCCACGGACAGCCCGATACGCAGTATTTT,CAWSLHGQPDTQYF
TRBV20-1,TRBJ2-1,NA,NA,TGCAGTGCTAGTAAGGGGATCACCTACAATGAGCAGTTCTTC,CSASKGITYNEQFF
TRBV5-5,TRBJ2-7,NA,TRBD2,TGTGCCAGCAGCTCCCAGCCTGCGGGAGGTTCGGACGAGCAGTACTTC,CASSSQPAGGSDEQYF
TRBV2,TRBJ1-4,NA,TRBD1,TGTGCCAGCACGACAGGGGCCGAAAAACTGTTTTTT,CASTTGAEKLFF
TRBV5-4,TRBJ1-6,NA,NA,TGTGCCAGCAGCACAGGGTCTAGCTCCTATAATTCACCCCTCCACTTT,CASSTGSSSYNSPLHF